Listed below are T cell receptor beta chains from one sample, sequenced in a study of blood T cells in healthy people across ages. TCRdb re-called the 5' RACE reads through MiXCR, storing one row per CDR3 protein. The table has about 930,000 distinct CDR3 sequences, about 29% seen once. This same sample was also part of a study on T cells of mothers and their children.

The sequenced sample was blood. The receptors shown here come from a woman between 40 and 50 years old in good health. Each CDR3 is given with its conserved first and last residue.

>TRBV12-3/TRBV12-4|TRBJ2-1
CASSLASGGRNEQFF
>TRBV28|TRBJ2-6
CASSGSGRVSGANVLTF
>TRBV5-1|-
CASSGTGGIYNEQYF
>TRBV19|TRBJ2-5
CASSIGGGPQETQYF
>TRBV7-2|TRBJ2-1
CASSARDRGLYNERFF
>TRBV5-1|TRBJ2-1
CASSLGPGLAGALSTNEQFF
>TRBV12-3/TRBV12-4|TRBJ1-2
CASSPYRDTYYGYTF
>TRBV4-1|TRBJ2-3
CASSPGVGGGYTDTQYF
>TRBV12-3/TRBV12-4|TRBJ2-5
CASSRDRGGGETQYF
>TRBV27|TRBJ1-1
CASSLGSGALQNTEAFF
>TRBV7-9|TRBJ2-3
CASSPPGGGADTQYF
>TRBV7-9|TRBJ1-2
CASSWGSAGAFNYGYTF
>TRBV19|TRBJ2-1
CASKSAGGNNEQFF
>TRBV6-5|TRBJ2-5
CASSRDRGPLETQYF
>TRBV9|TRBJ2-7
CASSVVGYSYEQYF
>TRBV25-1|TRBJ1-2
CASTTGLNGYTF
>TRBV19|TRBJ2-2
CASTQQGWTGELFF